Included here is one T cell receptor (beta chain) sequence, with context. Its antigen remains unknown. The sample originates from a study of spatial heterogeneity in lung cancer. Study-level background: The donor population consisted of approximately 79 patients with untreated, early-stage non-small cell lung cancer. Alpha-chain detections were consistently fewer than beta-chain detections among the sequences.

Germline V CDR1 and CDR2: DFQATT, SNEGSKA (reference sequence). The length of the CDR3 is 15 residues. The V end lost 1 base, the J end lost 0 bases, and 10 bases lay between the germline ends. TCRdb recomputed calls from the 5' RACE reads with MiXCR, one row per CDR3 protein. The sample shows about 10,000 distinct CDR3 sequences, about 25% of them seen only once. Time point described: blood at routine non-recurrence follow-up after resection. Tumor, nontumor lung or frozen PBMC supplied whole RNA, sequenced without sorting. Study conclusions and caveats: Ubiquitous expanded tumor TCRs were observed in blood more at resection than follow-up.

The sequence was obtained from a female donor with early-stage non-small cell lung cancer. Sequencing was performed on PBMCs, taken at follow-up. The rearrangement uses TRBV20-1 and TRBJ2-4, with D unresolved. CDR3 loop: CSARVGSLAKNIQYF. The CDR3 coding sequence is TGCAGTGCTAGAGTGGGATCCTTAGCCAAAAACATTCAGTACTTC.